Following are 14 T cell receptor beta chains from one sample sequenced in a study of T cell repertoires in cytomegalovirus infection. TCRdb passed the reads through MiXCR, listing each CDR3 protein once. The sample has around 740,000 distinct CDR3 sequences, roughly 35% seen once. Sequenced input: PBMCs. Receptor source: a human donor in good health (CMV status not recorded). Some clones in this sample may be carry-over from other donors' samples.

The chain joins TRBV19 to TRBJ1-5, with D tentatively TRBD1 (5 bases). Germline values: CDR1 LNHDA, CDR2 SQIVND (reference sequence). The CDR3 runs 14 residues. The germline V and J ends were trimmed by 2 bases and 2 bases, with 7 bases remaining between them. As DNA, the CDR3 is TGTGCCAGTAGTATATGGGGGGGCAATCAGCCCCAGCATTTT. Translating it yields CASSIWGGNQPQHF.

The genes are TRBV10-3 and TRBJ1-1; 7 nucleotides agree with TRBD1. The ends lost 0 bases at V and 4 bases at J; junction bases unmatched: 5. The CDR3 runs 15 residues. Looked up from germline, CDR1 is ENHRY and CDR2 is SYGVKD. CDR3 in amino acids: CAISESEGAGTEAFF. Written as DNA, the CDR3 is TGTGCCATCAGTGAGTCGGAGGGGGCGGGCACTGAAGCTTTCTTT.

Regarding this clonotype: Germline is not matched at one junction end, which may reflect a read error. The V call is TRBV7-2, the J call TRBJ2-3, with 9 bases that match TRBD2. Germline V gene sequence: CDR1 SGHTA, CDR2 FQGNSA. The CDR3 is made up of 16 amino acids. As DNA, the CDR3 is TGTGCCATCAGCCTACGAACTAGCGGGAGCACAGATACGCAGTATTTT. It yields the protein CAISLRTSGSTDTQYF.

The table lists this clonotype with a few counts. The J gene is TRBJ1-5, the V gene TRBV5-6; 7 nucleotides align to TRBD1. CDR3 length: 16 amino acids. J gave up 1 base and V 0 bases, and 4 bases lay outside the gene matches. The germline V gene encodes CDR1 SGHDT and CDR2 YYEEEE. The CDR3 protein is CASSLAGGVSNQPQHF. CDR3 sequence (DNA): TGTGCCAGCAGCTTGGCAGGGGGGGTCAGCAATCAGCCCCAGCATTTT. The full variable domain, rest sourced from reference TRBV5-6 and TRBJ1-5, is DAGVTQSPTHLIKTRGQQVTLRCSPKSGHDTVSWYQQALGQGPQFIFQYYEEEERQRGNFPDRFSGHQFPNYSSELNVNALLLGDSALYLCASSLAGGVSNQPQHFGDGTRLSIL.

This clonotype was seen repeatedly, ten times or more. The chain has TRBV12-3 or TRBV12-4 and TRBJ2-3; 9 bases fit TRBD2. The V and J ends lost 3 bases and 0 bases, in that order; junction bases with no gene match: 4. The length of the CDR3 is 16 residues. As DNA, the CDR3 is TGTGCCAGCAGTTTGAAGAGCGGGGGGAGCACAGATACGCAGTATTTT. Translated, it gives CASSLKSGGSTDTQYF.

This clonotype came up a few times. The rearrangement links TRBV5-1 to TRBJ1-6; maybe TRBD1 (6 bases). Trimming pared 2 bases from V and 7 bases from J, leaving 16 bases between. The V gene's germline CDR1 is SGHRS and CDR2 YFSETQ. CDR3 length: 16 residues. The CDR3 is CASSFTPGERNSPLHF. In nucleotides, the CDR3 is TGCGCCAGCAGCTTCACCCCAGGGGAAAGAAATTCACCCCTCCACTTT.

This clonotype was seen only a few times. The CDR3 bases are TGTGCCATCAGTGAAGTCAGGACAGGGGGCGAAAAACTGTTTTTT. This gives the protein CAISEVRTGGEKLFF. The chain uses TRBV10-3 and TRBJ1-4; 11 bases are shared with TRBD1. This CDR3 spans 15 amino acids. From germline, CDR1 is ENHRY and CDR2 SYGVKD. The trim removed 3 bases at V and 8 bases at J, leaving 5 bases unmatched.

V is TRBV5-6 and J is TRBJ1-4, with TRBD1 matching 7 bases. The V and J ends lost 4 bases and 6 bases, in that order; junction bases with no gene match: 6. The CDR3 runs 14 residues. Germline V CDR1 and CDR2: SGHDT, YYEEEE. The CDR3 protein is CASSQQGRHEKLFF. In DNA form, the CDR3 reads TGTGCCAGCAGCCAACAGGGGAGGCATGAAAAACTGTTTTTT.

Only a few counts were recorded for this clonotype. This chain joins TRBV10-3 and TRBJ1-3; D call uncertain. The CDR3 runs 14 residues. The V end lost 4 bases, the J end lost 4 bases, and 11 bases lay between the germline ends. Germline CDR1 is ENHRY and CDR2 is SYGVKD. The CDR3 nucleotides are TGTGCCATCAGTGGCACAGTAAAAGGAAACACCATATATTTT. Its protein is CAISGTVKGNTIYF.

As to this clonotype: One junction end disagrees with the germline gene, perhaps due to a read error. The chain employs TRBV7-9 and TRBJ2-1; D ambiguous. This CDR3 region has 11 residues. The germline V gene has CDR1 SEHNR and CDR2 FQNEAQ (reference sequence). CDR3 nucleotides: TGTGCCAGCAGCTTAGCGCCGGGTGGGATCTTC. Protein: CASSLAPGGIF.

This clonotype has a single count. Being one base from a much bigger clone, this may be a read error. The chain uses TRBV7-9 and TRBJ1-2; perhaps TRBD1 as D (5 bases). CDR1 and CDR2 from the germline V gene are SEHNR and FQNEAQ (reference sequence). There are 16 residues in the CDR3. The CDR3 coding sequence is TGTGCCAGCAGCTTAGCCCCCGGGGGGTCTAACTATGGCTACCCCTTC. As protein: CASSLAPGGSNYGYPF.

On this clonotype itself: A read error is likely, as this CDR3 ends without the conserved phenylalanine or tryptophan. The DNA is omitted, as the CDR3 cannot be located on it reliably, and the CDR3 follows TCRdb's listing. The chain recombines TRBV18 with TRBJ2-1; TRBD1, the table's D call, was not compared with the DNA. The CDR3 sequence runs 16 residues, both termini included. From germline, CDR1 is KGHSH and CDR2 LQKENI. CDR3 protein: CASSPLALPGNAEQLL.

Worth noting for this clonotype: Germline and junction disagree at one end, which may indicate a read error. The rearrangement joins TRBV7-2 to TRBJ2-1; 8 positions match TRBD2. The CDR3 sequence is 16 residues long. Germline V gene lookup returns CDR1 SGHTA and CDR2 FQGNSA. The CDR3 DNA follows: TGTGCCAGCACCTTAAACCCGGGACTAGGCGTTAATGAGCAGTTCTTC. Translated, it gives CASTLNPGLGVNEQFF.

This clonotype has just a few counts. This chain joins TRBV20-1 and TRBJ2-7, with a weak D call TRBD2 (5 bases). V lost 6 bases, J lost 4 bases, and 25 bases lay in between. The germline V gene encodes CDR1 DFQATT and CDR2 SNEGSKA (reference sequence). This CDR3 comprises 16 residues. CDR3 nucleotides: TGCAGTGCCGAGGGCGCCACACGCAGTTGGACTTACGAGCAGTACTTC. Translating it yields CSAEGATRSWTYEQYF.